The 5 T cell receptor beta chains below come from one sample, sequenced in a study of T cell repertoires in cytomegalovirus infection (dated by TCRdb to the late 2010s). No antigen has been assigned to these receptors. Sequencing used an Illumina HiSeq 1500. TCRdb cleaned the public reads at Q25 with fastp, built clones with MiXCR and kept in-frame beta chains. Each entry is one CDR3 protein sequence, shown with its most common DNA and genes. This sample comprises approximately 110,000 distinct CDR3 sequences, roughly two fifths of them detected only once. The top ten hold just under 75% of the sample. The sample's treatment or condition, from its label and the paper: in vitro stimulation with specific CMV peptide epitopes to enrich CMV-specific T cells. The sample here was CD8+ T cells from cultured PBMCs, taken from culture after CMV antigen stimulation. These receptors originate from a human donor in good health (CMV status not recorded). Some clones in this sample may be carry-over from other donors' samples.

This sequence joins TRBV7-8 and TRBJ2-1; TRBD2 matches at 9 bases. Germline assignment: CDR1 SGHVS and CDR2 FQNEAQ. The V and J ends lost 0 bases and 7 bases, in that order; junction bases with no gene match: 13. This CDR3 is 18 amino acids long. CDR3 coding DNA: TGTGCCAGCAGCTTAGCAGGGCTAGCGGGGTTGTTTGGGAATGAGCAGTTCTTC. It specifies CASSLAGLAGLFGNEQFF.

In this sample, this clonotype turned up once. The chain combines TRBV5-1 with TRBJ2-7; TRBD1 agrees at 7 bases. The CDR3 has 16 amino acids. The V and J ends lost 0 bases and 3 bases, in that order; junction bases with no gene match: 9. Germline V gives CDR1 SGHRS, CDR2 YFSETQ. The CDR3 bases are TGCGCCAGCAGCTTGGCTGGTCCCGGGACAGACTACGAGCAGTACTTC. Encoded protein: CASSLAGPGTDYEQYF.

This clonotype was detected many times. The CDR3 loop is CASSEVFGTSLFYEQYF. CDR3 bases: TGTGCCAGCAGTGAAGTTTTTGGGACTAGTCTATTTTACGAGCAGTACTTC. The gene calls are TRBV6-1 and TRBJ2-7, with 8 bases aligning to TRBD2. Germline CDR1 and CDR2: MNHNS and SASEGT. Losses at the gene ends were 1 base for V and 4 bases for J; bases not matched to a gene: 12. The CDR3 contains 17 residues.

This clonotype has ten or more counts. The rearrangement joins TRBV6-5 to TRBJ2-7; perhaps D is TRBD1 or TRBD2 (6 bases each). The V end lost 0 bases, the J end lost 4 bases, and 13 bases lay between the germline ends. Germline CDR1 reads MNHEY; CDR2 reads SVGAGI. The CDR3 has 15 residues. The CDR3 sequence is CASSYSTGASYEQYF. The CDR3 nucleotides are TGTGCCAGCAGTTACTCGACGGGGGCGTCGTACGAGCAGTACTTC.

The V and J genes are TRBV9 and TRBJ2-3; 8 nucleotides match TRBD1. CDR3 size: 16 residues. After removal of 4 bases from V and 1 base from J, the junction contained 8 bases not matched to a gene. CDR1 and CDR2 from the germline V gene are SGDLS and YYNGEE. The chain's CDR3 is CASSLQGGHGTDTQYF. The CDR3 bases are TGTGCCAGCAGCTTACAGGGGGGCCATGGCACAGATACGCAGTATTTT.